This entry lists 19 T cell receptor beta chains sequenced from one sample in a study of regulatory T cells in long-lasting Graves disease (dated by TCRdb to about 2021). The library was made by multiplex PCR. For sequencing, an Illumina HiSeq 4000 was employed. CDR3 regions were amplified by Arm-PCR with iRepertoire HTBI primers to construct TCR beta libraries. The public reads were quality trimmed at Q25 with fastp and then assembled into clones with MiXCR by TCRdb, keeping productive beta chains. Each CDR3 protein gets just one entry, which takes the most common genes and DNA from the rows behind it. This sample gives roughly 440,000 distinct CDR3 sequences in total; 16% of them show up just once. Less than 30% of the sample comes from the top ten. The time point label, as the study defines it: newly diagnosed GD, antithyroid drugs for less than 3 months. RNA was extracted from PBMCs in TRIzol for both TCR sequencing and RNA sequencing.

The data also belong to a second study, concerning T cells in Graves' hyperthyroidism and ophthalmopathy.

The material sequenced was peripheral blood mononuclear cells (PBMCs), taken at new diagnosis, from a patient treated with antithyroid drugs. The receptor source for this set is a woman in her late teens or twenties with Graves disease. Donor details come from another sample of the same person, matched by shared clones.

The chain is built from TRBV6-1 and TRBJ2-2, with TRBD1 matching 7 bases. Germline-derived CDR1 and CDR2 are MNHNS and SASEGT. Trimming took 11 bases from V and 1 from J; bases not matched to a gene: 4. CDR3 size: 13 residues. CDR3 region: CAGRTGNTGELFF. The CDR3 DNA follows: TGTGCCGGACGGACAGGGAACACCGGGGAGCTGTTTTTT.

This chain links TRBV7-9 with TRBJ2-2; perhaps TRBD1 as D (5 bases). CDR1 is SEHNR, CDR2 FQNEAQ, per germline (reference sequence). Trimming took off 1 base at V and 4 bases at J, with 10 bases between the two ends. This CDR3 is built from 15 residues. The CDR3 sequence: CASSLGLGRTGELFF. In DNA form, the CDR3 reads TGTGCCAGCAGCTTAGGACTGGGGCGCACCGGGGAGCTGTTTTTT.

This clonotype was detected only a few times. The rearrangement uses TRBV10-3 and TRBJ1-1; D is uncertain. Germline lookup yields CDR1 ENHRY and CDR2 SYGVKD. The CDR3 is 11 amino acids. Trimming stripped 8 bases from V and 5 bases from J, with 9 bases between. CDR3 residues: CAIVGGTEAFF. The CDR3 DNA sequence: TGTGCCATCGTGGGAGGGACTGAAGCTTTCTTT.

This clonotype has ten or more counts. The chain recombines TRBV29-1 with TRBJ2-1; 10 positions match TRBD2. CDR3 length equals 14 residues. V trimming: 7 bases; J trimming: 5 bases; junction bases outside the gene matches: 8. CDR1 SQVTM and CDR2 ANQGSEA come from the germline V gene. The DNA for the CDR3 is TGCAGCGGGGATAGCGGGAGGTTCAACAATGAGCAGTTCTTC. Translation gives CSGDSGRFNNEQFF.

This clonotype was counted many times. J is TRBJ2-4 and V is TRBV28; 10 positions match TRBD2. Germline V lookup: CDR1 MDHEN, CDR2 SYDVKM. Trimming removed 7 bases from V and 3 bases from J; junction bases left unmatched: 3. This CDR3 is 14 amino acids long. CDR3 nucleotides: TGTGCCAGCAAAACTAGCGGGATCAAAAACATTCAGTACTTC. Translating gives CASKTSGIKNIQYF. The full variable domain, completed using reference TRBV28 and TRBJ2-4, is DVKVTQSSRYLVKRTGEKVFLECVQDMDHENMFWYRQDPGLGLRLIYFSYDVKMKEKGDIPEGYSVSREKKERFSLILESASTNQTSMYLCASKTSGIKNIQYFGAGTRLSVL.

This clonotype was counted many times. One end of the junction fails to match germline, which may point to a read error. The V call is TRBV28, the J call TRBJ2-7; the match to TRBD1 covers 7 bases. CDR3 length equals 13 residues. Germline loops: CDR1 MDHEN, CDR2 SYDVKM. CDR3 nucleotide sequence: TGTGCCAGCAGTCCATCTGACAGGGCCCTCTCTCGCTTC. Its protein product is CASSPSDRALSRF.

In regard to this clonotype: Given a much more abundant clone one base away, this may be a read error. The V and J genes are TRBV5-1 and TRBJ2-1; 10 nucleotides line up with TRBD2. The CDR3 has 16 amino acids. Germline CDR1 and CDR2: SGHRS and YFSETQ. The CDR3 here is CASLGGSSGRTNEQLF. Written as DNA, the CDR3 is TGCGCCAGTTTAGGGGGGAGTAGCGGGAGGACAAATGAGCAGCTCTTC.

V usage is TRBV6-1 and J usage is TRBJ2-7; tentative D call: TRBD1 (6 bases). The ends were cut back, 5 bases at V and 2 bases at J, with 10 bases in the middle. Per the germline V gene, CDR1 is MNHNS and CDR2 is SASEGT. CDR3 length equals 13 residues. CDR3 loop: CASSHNRAYEQYF. As DNA, the CDR3 is TGTGCCAGCAGTCACAACAGGGCCTACGAGCAGTACTTC.

The chain's CDR3 is CASSPSGITSYEQYF. The CDR3 coding sequence is TGTGCCAGCAGTCCTAGCGGGATAACCTCCTACGAGCAGTACTTC. V and J are TRBV6-1 and TRBJ2-7; 9 bases are a match to TRBD2. Trimming took 5 bases from V and 0 from J; bases not matched to a gene: 5. From germline, CDR1 is MNHNS and CDR2 SASEGT. The CDR3 spans 15 residues.

This clonotype was recorded a few times. This CDR3 reads CASSEHGYEQYF. DNA of the CDR3: TGTGCCAGCAGTGAACACGGCTACGAGCAGTACTTC. The chain combines TRBV6-2 or TRBV6-3 with TRBJ2-7; no clear D gene. This CDR3 has 12 amino acids. V was cut by 5 bases and J by 3 bases, with 8 bases left in between. Germline V gene lookup returns CDR1 MNHEY and CDR2 SVGEGT.

A few counts support this clonotype. The rearrangement uses TRBV20-1 and TRBJ2-4; 12 positions agree with TRBD2. Per the germline V gene, CDR1 is DFQATT and CDR2 is SNEGSKA (reference sequence). The CDR3 loop spans 18 amino acids. J was trimmed by 0 bases and V by 3 bases; bases with no gene match: 9. CDR3 sequence (DNA): TGCAGTGCTAGCCGGACTAGCGGGGATTCCATAGCCAAAAACATTCAGTACTTC. It translates to CSASRTSGDSIAKNIQYF.

The rearrangement links TRBV19 to TRBJ2-1; TRBD2 matches 12 bases. The V gene end was trimmed by 7 bases and the J gene end by 7 bases; junction bases not matched to a gene: 5. The CDR3 has 14 amino acids. Germline CDR1 and CDR2: LNHDA and SQIVND (reference sequence). The CDR3 DNA follows: TGTGCCAGTAAACTAGCGGGAGGTGGTAATGAGCAGTTCTTC. This codes for CASKLAGGGNEQFF.

This clonotype was picked up many times. The chain uses TRBV11-3 and TRBJ2-7; TRBD1 aligns across 9 bases. Germline trimming cut 1 base from V and 4 bases from J; bases unmatched to any gene: 8. This CDR3 is 16 amino acids long. The germline CDR1 and CDR2 sequences are SGHNT and YENEEA. The CDR3 region has the DNA TGTGCCAGCAGCTTAGTAGGGACAGGGTCCCTTTACGAGCAGTACTTC. This codes for CASSLVGTGSLYEQYF.

On this clonotype itself: A read error may be the cause here, since a much bigger clone is one base away. The V and J genes are TRBV27 and TRBJ2-7; a possible D gene is TRBD1 (6 bases). The CDR3 length is 13 residues. Germline assignment: CDR1 MNHEY and CDR2 SMNVEV (reference sequence). V gave up 2 bases and J gave up 3 bases, with 8 bases separating them. For the CDR3, the DNA is TGTGCCAGCAGTTTAGACAGGTACTACGAGCAGTACTTC. It yields the protein CASSLDRYYEQYF.

This clonotype was picked up many times. The chain links TRBV3-1 to TRBJ2-3; 12 bases agree with TRBD2. After removal of 3 bases from V and 2 bases from J, the junction contained 3 bases not matched to a gene. Germline CDR1 LGHDT, CDR2 YNNKEL (reference sequence). This CDR3 spans 16 amino acids. The CDR3 nucleotides are TGTGCCAGCAGCCAGGGGACTAGCGGGTCCACAGATACGCAGTATTTT. It is translated as CASSQGTSGSTDTQYF.

Comment on this clonotype: Because it lacks the conserved phenylalanine or tryptophan at the end, this CDR3 is likely a read error. V gene TRBV19 combines with J gene TRBJ2-7; no reliable D call. The CDR3 is 12 amino acids. Trimming left V 3 bases short and J 5 bases short, with 8 bases between. Germline V gives CDR1 LNHDA, CDR2 SQIVND (reference sequence). The CDR3 sequence: CASSIGRDEQYS. The CDR3 DNA is TGTGCCAGTAGTATCGGACGGGACGAGCAGTACTCC.

This clonotype has ten or more counts. The chain links TRBV28 to TRBJ1-1, with unresolved D. Trimming shortened V by 10 bases and J by 0 bases, and 15 bases separated the two germline ends. The CDR3 contains 14 residues. The germline V gene has CDR1 MDHEN and CDR2 SYDVKM. The CDR3 DNA reads TGTGCCACACGCATTAGTCGGGTGAACACTGAAGCTTTCTTT. Encoded protein: CATRISRVNTEAFF.

This clonotype was recorded many times. The CDR3 here is CASSYLAGAGEQYF. CDR3 nucleotide sequence: TGTGCCAGCAGTTACTTGGCAGGGGCGGGGGAGCAGTACTTC. The chain is built from TRBV28 and TRBJ2-7; D tentatively fits TRBD1 or TRBD2 (6 bases each). V was trimmed by 4 bases and J by 7 bases, leaving 17 bases between them. Germline V lookup: CDR1 MDHEN, CDR2 SYDVKM. The CDR3 totals 14 residues.

This clonotype came up a few times. For the CDR3, the DNA is TGCGCCAGCAGCGGAGGGGAGCTAATCTACACCTTC. This translates into CASSGGELIYTF. The chain recombines TRBV5-1 with TRBJ1-2; maybe TRBD1 (5 bases). V was clipped by 4 bases and J by 10 bases, with 14 bases between them. Germline lookup yields CDR1 SGHRS and CDR2 YFSETQ. The CDR3 is 12 residues long. The variable domain in full, completed from reference TRBV5-1 and TRBJ1-2, reads KAGVTQTPRYLIKTRGQQVTLSCSPISGHRSVSWYQQTPGQGLQFLFEYFSETQRNKGNFPGRFSGRQFSNSRSEMNVSTLELGDSALYLCASSGGELIYTFGSGTRLTVV.